This T cell receptor beta chain was sequenced for a study of shared T cell receptors in the human thymus. Only in-frame clones appear in the TCRdb table, and some are missing; sequencing was by immunoSEQ multiplex PCR. This table has some 760,000 clones, around 85% appearing once. This clone was seen only once. V lost 3 bases and J lost 0, with 17 bases in between. The germline V gene has CDR1 MDHEN and CDR2 SYDVKM. The length of the CDR3 is 18 residues. The same specimen was also included in a second study, on human thymus T cells. From that second work: The study used thymus tissue resected during corrective heart surgery.

The source material was thymocytes. The TCR comes from a girl under three years old with a congenital heart defect. This chain links TRBV28 with TRBJ1-4; D not resolved. The CDR3 nucleotides are TGTGCCAGCAGTTTTGTTGCGCGACGACTAACAACTAATGAAAAACTGTTTTTT. Translated: CASSFVARRLTTNEKLFF.